Listed below are T cell receptor beta chains from one sample, sequenced in a study of identical twins. TCRdb re-analysed the 5' RACE reads in MiXCR, keeping a single row per CDR3 protein. Found here are approximately 890,000 distinct CDR3 sequences, approximately 13% of them singletons; the top ten hold about 1.5%. These data were also filed under a second study, of yellow fever vaccine responses in identical twins.

The sample comprised PBMCs. These receptors all stem from a woman between 18 and 30 years old in good health. Both conserved end residues are part of each CDR3. The D gene is left open where the match is weak. Some rows have no size entry. The others give once, few or many, or a class for an expanded clone.

DNA	CDR3	J	size	D	V
TGCGCCAGCAGAAGTGGGTGGACCGGTGAAAAACTGTTTTTT	CASRSGWTGEKLFF	TRBJ1-4	NA	NA	TRBV5-1
TGTGCCAGCAGCTCAACCGGGACTACCCACAATGAGCAGTTCTTC	CASSSTGTTHNEQFF	TRBJ2-1	many	TRBD2	TRBV7-9
TGCAGTGCTAGAGATGCATATCAGGTTACAGATACGCAGTATTTT	CSARDAYQVTDTQYF	TRBJ2-3	few	NA	TRBV20-1
TGTGCCAGCAGCCGGGGGACAGGGGGGTACCAAGAGACCCAGTACTTC	CASSRGTGGYQETQYF	TRBJ2-5	NA	TRBD1	TRBV7-9
TGTGCCAGCAGCCTTCTCTCCGGCAGGGGGCTTGGCTACACCTTC	CASSLLSGRGLGYTF	TRBJ1-2	few	TRBD1	TRBV7-9
TGCAGTGCTAAGGACCCCGGGAGTGGGGACACCGGGGAGCTGTTTTTT	CSAKDPGSGDTGELFF	TRBJ2-2	many	NA	TRBV20-1
TGCAGCGTTTCGACAGGTAGCTCCTACGAGCAGTACTTC	CSVSTGSSYEQYF	TRBJ2-7	NA	NA	TRBV29-1
TGTGCCAGCTCACCATATTCCGGGACAGGAGTCTCTGGGGCCAACGTCCTGACTTTC	CASSPYSGTGVSGANVLTF	TRBJ2-6	NA	TRBD1	TRBV18
TGCGCCAGCAGCCAAGGACTGGCTTTCCCACTAGATACGCAGTATTTT	CASSQGLAFPLDTQYF	TRBJ2-3	NA	NA	TRBV4-1
TGCGCCAGCAGCTCTCCACAGGAAGGGGAGCAAGAGACCCAGTACTTC	CASSSPQEGEQETQYF	TRBJ2-5	NA	NA	TRBV5-1
TGTGCCAGCAGTTACATAGATAATTCACCCCTCCACTTT	CASSYIDNSPLHF	TRBJ1-6	many	NA	TRBV6-2/TRBV6-3
TGTGCCAGCAGTTGGCTAGGGATTAACTATGGCTACACCTTC	CASSWLGINYGYTF	TRBJ1-2	few	NA	TRBV6-5
TGTGCCATTCTACCTGGGGTCAACTATGGCTACACCTTC	CAILPGVNYGYTF	TRBJ1-2	many	NA	TRBV12-3/TRBV12-4
TGCGCCAGCAGCTCGCGGGCGGACATCCAAGAGACCCAGTACTTC	CASSSRADIQETQYF	TRBJ2-5	few	NA	TRBV5-1
TGTGCCAGCAGCGGAGCCGGTAGGGTTTGGGAAAAACTGTTTTTT	CASSGAGRVWEKLFF	TRBJ1-4	few	NA	TRBV9
TGCAGCGTGGGAAGGGCAGATACGCAGTATTTT	CSVGRADTQYF	TRBJ2-3	NA	NA	TRBV29-1
TGTGCCAGCAGCCAAACCGGGACAGATACAGATACGCAGTATTTT	CASSQTGTDTDTQYF	TRBJ2-3	many	TRBD1	TRBV3-1
TGTGCCAGCAGCTTTCTCGGGACTACAAATGTGTTGGATACGCAGTATTTT	CASSFLGTTNVLDTQYF	TRBJ2-3	few	TRBD2	TRBV5-6